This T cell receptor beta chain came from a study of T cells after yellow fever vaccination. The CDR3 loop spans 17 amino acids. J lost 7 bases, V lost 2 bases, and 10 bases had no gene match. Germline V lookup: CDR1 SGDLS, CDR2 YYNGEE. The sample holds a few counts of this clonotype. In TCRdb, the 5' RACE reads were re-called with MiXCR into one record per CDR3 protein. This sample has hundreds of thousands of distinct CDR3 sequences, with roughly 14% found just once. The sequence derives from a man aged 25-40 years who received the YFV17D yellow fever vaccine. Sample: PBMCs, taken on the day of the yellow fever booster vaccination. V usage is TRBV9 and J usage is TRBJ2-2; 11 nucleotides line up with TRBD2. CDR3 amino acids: CASSVGLAGGFGGELFF. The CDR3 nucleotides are TGTGCCAGCAGCGTTGGGCTAGCGGGAGGTTTTGGCGGGGAGCTGTTTTTT.